The rows below give T cell receptor beta chains drawn from one sample of a study of blood T cell repertoires in COVID-19. The table came from immunoSEQ multiplex PCR; TCRdb's copy has only in-frame clones and leaves some out. The top ten clones hold roughly 1.5% of a sample with 410,000 or so clones, over 75% of them seen once. The sample consisted of peripheral blood. The receptors were sampled from a woman in her thirties or forties with COVID-19, enrolled during active disease. Each CDR3 is given with its conserved first and last residue. Each record gives: V gene, D gene, clone size, J gene, CDR3 protein, CDR3 DNA. The D gene is left open where the match is weak. Size tells how often a clone was seen (once, few, many) or the class of an expanded clone, and some rows leave it out.

V: TRBV18
D: NA
size: NA
J: TRBJ1-1
CDR3: CASSLTRVVLNTEAFF
DNA: TGTGCCAGCTCACTCACCCGCGTGGTTTTGAACACTGAAGCTTTCTTT

V: TRBV7-8
D: NA
size: NA
J: TRBJ2-5
CDR3: CASSLGAGWETQYF
DNA: TGTGCCAGCAGCTTAGGTGCAGGCTGGGAGACCCAGTACTTC

V: TRBV2
D: NA
size: NA
J: TRBJ1-1
CDR3: CASSEETYRASEAFF
DNA: TGTGCCAGCAGTGAGGAAACCTACAGGGCTTCTGAAGCTTTCTTT

V: TRBV5-1
D: TRBD2
size: NA
J: TRBJ2-5
CDR3: CASSPTTGTSGRETQYF
DNA: TGCGCCAGCAGCCCAACGACCGGGACTAGCGGTCGCGAGACCCAGTACTTC

V: TRBV3-1/TRBV3-2
D: TRBD1
size: NA
J: TRBJ2-1
CDR3: CASTTGGRDYNEQFF
DNA: TGTGCCAGCACGACAGGGGGCCGAGACTACAATGAGCAGTTCTTC

V: TRBV4-2
D: TRBD1
size: NA
J: TRBJ2-6
CDR3: CASSQDRGSGANVLTF
DNA: TGTGCCAGCAGCCAAGACAGGGGGTCTGGGGCCAACGTCCTGACTTTC

V: TRBV5-5
D: TRBD1
size: NA
J: TRBJ1-4
CDR3: CASSWGTAATNEKLFF
DNA: TGTGCCAGCAGCTGGGGGACAGCTGCAACTAATGAAAAACTGTTTTTT

V: TRBV7-8
D: TRBD1
size: NA
J: TRBJ1-5
CDR3: CASSTATGGDQPQHF
DNA: TGTGCCAGCAGCACCGCTACAGGGGGGGATCAGCCCCAGCATTTT

V: TRBV19
D: NA
size: NA
J: TRBJ2-1
CDR3: CAVGGRYNEQFF
DNA: TGTGCTGTGGGGGGGCGCTACAATGAGCAGTTCTTC

V: TRBV29-1
D: NA
size: NA
J: TRBJ1-1
CDR3: CSARNGEAFF
DNA: TGCAGCGCTAGAAACGGTGAAGCTTTCTTT

V: TRBV27
D: NA
size: NA
J: TRBJ2-5
CDR3: CASRKWEGEGTQYF
DNA: TGTGCCAGCCGGAAATGGGAGGGGGAAGGGACCCAGTACTTC

V: TRBV6-5
D: TRBD2
size: NA
J: TRBJ2-7
CDR3: CASSYGRGFSYEQYF
DNA: TGTGCCAGCAGTTACGGGAGGGGTTTCTCCTACGAGCAGTACTTC

V: TRBV5-1
D: NA
size: NA
J: TRBJ2-7
CDR3: CASSSAQGNYEQYF
DNA: TGCGCCAGCAGCTCTGCCCAGGGGAACTACGAGCAGTACTTC

V: TRBV6-2/TRBV6-3
D: TRBD1
size: few
J: TRBJ1-5
CDR3: CASSSITGTGGDRYQPQHF
DNA: TGTGCCAGCAGTTCGATCACCGGGACAGGGGGCGATCGCTATCAGCCCCAGCATTTT

V: TRBV5-1
D: TRBD2
size: NA
J: TRBJ2-2
CDR3: CASSSGSGTGELFF
DNA: TGCGCCAGCAGTAGCGGGAGTGGAACCGGGGAGCTGTTTTTT

V: TRBV15
D: NA
size: NA
J: TRBJ2-2
CDR3: CATSRPFTGELFF
DNA: TGTGCCACCAGCAGACCCTTCACCGGGGAGCTGTTTTTT

V: TRBV5-4
D: NA
size: NA
J: TRBJ2-2
CDR3: CASSFIDSNTGELFF
DNA: TGTGCCAGCAGCTTCATTGACAGTAACACCGGGGAGCTGTTTTTT

V: TRBV10-1
D: NA
size: NA
J: TRBJ1-2
CDR3: CASSEETPNSYYGYTF
DNA: TGCGCCAGCAGTGAGGAGACACCAAACTCCTACTATGGCTACACCTTC

V: TRBV19
D: TRBD1
size: NA
J: TRBJ1-2
CDR3: CASSVGQGGYGYTF
DNA: TGTGCCAGTAGTGTTGGACAGGGAGGCTATGGCTACACCTTC

V: TRBV30
D: NA
size: NA
J: TRBJ2-7
CDR3: CAWSRDINSYEQYF
DNA: TGTGCCTGGAGTAGGGACATTAACTCCTACGAGCAGTACTTC

V: TRBV11-2
D: TRBD1
size: NA
J: TRBJ1-6
CDR3: CASSLSGQGDSPLHF
DNA: TGTGCCAGCAGCTTATCGGGACAGGGGGATTCACCCCTCCACTTT

V: TRBV9
D: NA
size: NA
J: TRBJ1-1
CDR3: CASSVVGGREAFF
DNA: TGTGCCAGCAGCGTAGTAGGAGGGAGGGAAGCTTTCTTT

V: TRBV9
D: TRBD1
size: NA
J: TRBJ1-6
CDR3: CASSVDGQGSNSPLHF
DNA: TGTGCCAGCAGCGTAGACGGACAGGGGAGTAATTCACCCCTCCACTTT

V: TRBV27
D: NA
size: NA
J: TRBJ1-1
CDR3: CASSPQGDTEAFF
DNA: TGTGCCAGCAGTCCACAGGGAGACACTGAAGCTTTCTTT

V: TRBV27
D: TRBD1
size: NA
J: TRBJ2-7
CDR3: CASWDRVYEQYF
DNA: TGTGCCAGCTGGGACAGGGTTTACGAGCAGTACTTC

V: TRBV28
D: NA
size: NA
J: TRBJ1-3
CDR3: CASYHKSRNRYSGNTIYF
DNA: TGTGCCAGCTACCATAAGTCTCGGAACAGGTACTCTGGAAACACCATATATTTT

V: TRBV6-5
D: TRBD2
size: once
J: TRBJ2-1
CDR3: CASSSTSGRGREQFF
DNA: TGTGCCAGCAGTTCCACTAGCGGGAGGGGGAGGGAGCAGTTCTTC

V: TRBV5-1
D: NA
size: NA
J: TRBJ2-1
CDR3: CASSLIQGSSYNEQFF
DNA: TGCGCCAGCAGCTTGATCCAGGGGAGCTCCTACAATGAGCAGTTCTTC

V: TRBV10-3
D: NA
size: NA
J: TRBJ2-7
CDR3: CAISESLVPHEQYF
DNA: TGTGCCATCAGTGAATCCCTAGTCCCCCACGAGCAGTACTTC

V: TRBV4-3
D: TRBD1
size: NA
J: TRBJ2-7
CDR3: CASSRDRGYEQYF
DNA: TGCGCCAGCAGCCGGGACAGGGGTTACGAGCAGTACTTC

V: TRBV6-2/TRBV6-3
D: TRBD1
size: NA
J: TRBJ2-7
CDR3: CASSRTGDPMVEQYF
DNA: TGTGCCAGCAGTCGGACAGGGGATCCGATGGTCGAGCAGTACTTC

V: TRBV7-2
D: NA
size: once
J: TRBJ2-7
CDR3: CASSRTAVYEQYF
DNA: TGTGCCAGCAGCCGGACAGCCGTCTACGAGCAGTACTTC

V: TRBV2
D: NA
size: NA
J: TRBJ2-1
CDR3: CASSETSPGGNEQFF
DNA: TGTGCCAGCAGTGAAACAAGCCCTGGGGGGAATGAGCAGTTCTTC

V: TRBV11-2
D: TRBD1
size: NA
J: TRBJ1-1
CDR3: CASRRGQKTNTEAFF
DNA: TGTGCCAGCAGGCGGGGACAGAAGACGAACACTGAAGCTTTCTTT

V: TRBV30
D: NA
size: NA
J: TRBJ1-1
CDR3: CAWGTGNTEAFF
DNA: TGTGCCTGGGGAACAGGGAACACTGAAGCTTTCTTT